A selection of T cell receptor beta chains follows, all from one sample in a study of blood T cell repertoires in COVID-19. Libraries were prepared by immunoSEQ multiplex PCR; TCRdb keeps only in-frame clonotypes and omits some of them. The data show more than 250,000 clones, with around four fifths seen just once and roughly 4.5% held by the top ten. Sequences were obtained from peripheral blood. The receptors here all came from a man in his 60s who had recovered from COVID-19. Both conserved end residues are part of each CDR3. A D gene is named only where the DNA matches it firmly. Size is stated for part of the rows, as once, few or many counts, or as a class when the clone is expanded.

V gene,clone size,D gene,J gene,CDR3 DNA,CDR3 protein
TRBV10-3,-,-,TRBJ1-3,TGTGCCATCAGTGGACCGGGACAACCGACCTCTGGAAACACCATATATTTT,CAISGPGQPTSGNTIYF
TRBV5-1,-,-,TRBJ2-3,TGCGCCAGCAGCGGGAAAACTCGACAAGAGGGGGCAGATACGCAGTATTTT,CASSGKTRQEGADTQYF
TRBV6-6,-,TRBD1,TRBJ1-4,TGTGCCAGCAGTTATGACAGGGCCGGGTCTAATGAAAAACTGTTTTTT,CASSYDRAGSNEKLFF
TRBV2,-,-,TRBJ2-7,TGTGCCAGCAGTGGGGCGGGGTCATCCGACGAGCAGTACTTC,CASSGAGSSDEQYF
TRBV12-5,-,-,TRBJ1-1,TGTGCTAGTGGCCCGTCGGGGGGTCCCACTGAAGCTTTCTTT,CASGPSGGPTEAFF
TRBV11-2,few,TRBD1,TRBJ1-1,TGTGCCAGCAGCACGACAGGGGGCCGGATCCCGAACACTGAAGCTTTCTTT,CASSTTGGRIPNTEAFF
TRBV7-9,-,TRBD2,TRBJ2-5,TGTGCCAGCAGCTTATTTACTAGCGCCCTCCAAGAGACCCAGTACTTC,CASSLFTSALQETQYF
TRBV6-5,-,TRBD1,TRBJ1-1,TGTGCCAGCAGCCCGACAGGGTGGGGCACTGAAGCTTTCTTT,CASSPTGWGTEAFF
TRBV2,once,-,TRBJ2-4,TGTGCCAGCACTTCGAAAAGGGGAGGCATTCAGTACTTC,CASTSKRGGIQYF
TRBV9,few,-,TRBJ2-7,TGTGCCAGCAGCGTAAATCCTGGACAGACCTACGAGCAGTACTTC,CASSVNPGQTYEQYF
TRBV10-3,-,-,TRBJ2-1,TGTGCCATCAGTGAGGCGCTAGGCAATGAGCAGTTCTTC,CAISEALGNEQFF
TRBV19,-,-,TRBJ2-4,TGTGCCAGTAGTATTAGGGGCCTTACGGGGGGACAAAGCAACATTCAGTACTTC,CASSIRGLTGGQSNIQYF
TRBV28,-,-,TRBJ2-2,TGTGCCAGCAGTCCCTCGAACACCGGGGAGCTGTTTTTT,CASSPSNTGELFF
TRBV9,-,TRBD1,TRBJ2-7,TGTGCCAGCAGCGATGACTACAGGGGGAACGAGCAGTACTTC,CASSDDYRGNEQYF
TRBV5-4,few,-,TRBJ1-1,TGTGCCAGCAGCTTGGAAGGGGTCACTGAAGCTTTCTTT,CASSLEGVTEAFF
TRBV7-9,-,TRBD2,TRBJ2-7,TGTGCCAGCAGCTCGGGACTAGGGTCGGGGCTCTCCTACGAGCAGTACTTC,CASSSGLGSGLSYEQYF
TRBV9,-,-,TRBJ2-1,TGTGCCAGCAGCGCGACTTACAATGAGCAGTTCTTC,CASSATYNEQFF
TRBV11-2,-,TRBD1,TRBJ2-5,TGTGCCAGCAGCCAAGGGACAGGGATCATGGTAGAGACCCAGTACTTC,CASSQGTGIMVETQYF
TRBV7-6,-,TRBD2,TRBJ2-2,TGTGCCAGCAGCTTAGGACTAGCGGGGGGCCTGAACACCGGGGAGCTGTTTTTT,CASSLGLAGGLNTGELFF
TRBV27,-,-,TRBJ1-2,TGTGCCAGCAGTCCCTCGGGCTATGGCTACACCTTC,CASSPSGYGYTF
TRBV16,-,TRBD1,TRBJ1-2,TGTGCCAGCAGCCAATGGACAGGGGGCTATGGCTACACCTTC,CASSQWTGGYGYTF
TRBV4-1,-,-,TRBJ2-5,TGCGCCAGCAGCCAAGGGTTGGGGGCTAGGGAGACCCAGTACTTC,CASSQGLGARETQYF
TRBV18,-,TRBD1,TRBJ1-4,TGTGCCAGCTCACCAAGAGGGACAGGCGAAAAACTGTTTTTT,CASSPRGTGEKLFF
TRBV6-1,-,TRBD1,TRBJ1-4,TGTGCCAGCAGTGACAACAGGGGAACTAATGAAAAACTGTTTTTT,CASSDNRGTNEKLFF
TRBV28,-,TRBD1,TRBJ1-4,TGTGCCAGCACCACAGGGGCGGGGTATGAAAAACTGTTTTTT,CASTTGAGYEKLFF
TRBV12-2,-,-,TRBJ1-5,TGTGCAAGTCGCTTCGAAGAGTATAGCAATCAGCCCCAGCATTTT,CASRFEEYSNQPQHF
TRBV5-1,-,TRBD2,TRBJ2-7,TGCGCCAGCAGCTCTCCGACTAGCGGTTCCTACGAGCAGTACTTC,CASSSPTSGSYEQYF
TRBV7-6,once,TRBD2,TRBJ2-3,TGTGCCAGCAAGCGGGGCGTTTCCCGCACAGATACGCAGTATTTT,CASKRGVSRTDTQYF
TRBV11-2,-,TRBD2,TRBJ2-7,TGTGCCAGCAGCTTAGCGGCTAGCGGCTACGAGCAGTACTTC,CASSLAASGYEQYF
TRBV30,-,TRBD2,TRBJ2-7,TGTGCCTGGCGGGGACTACTTCGCGAGCAGTACTTC,CAWRGLLREQYF
TRBV10-2,-,-,TRBJ2-7,TGCGCCAGCAAGATGAACGGGAACTCCTACGAGCAGTACTTC,CASKMNGNSYEQYF
TRBV5-1,-,TRBD1,TRBJ2-5,TGCGCCAGCAGCGCGGGACAGGGGTTGGAGACCCAGTACTTC,CASSAGQGLETQYF
TRBV27,-,-,TRBJ1-1,TGTGCCAGCAGTCACAGGGCTTGGTCTGACACTGAAGCTTTCTTT,CASSHRAWSDTEAFF
TRBV5-1,-,TRBD1,TRBJ2-7,TGCGCCAGCCGGACAGGGGGCGTCAATAGCTACGAGCAGTACTTC,CASRTGGVNSYEQYF
TRBV24-1,-,TRBD1,TRBJ1-2,TGTGCCACCAGTGAAGGGGACAGGGCTGGCTACACCTTC,CATSEGDRAGYTF
TRBV11-2,-,TRBD1,TRBJ1-6,TGTGCCAGCAGCTCGGACAGGACATTTTCACCCCTCCACTTT,CASSSDRTFSPLHF
TRBV30,-,-,TRBJ2-7,TGTGCCTGGAGTGTAGGAGGGTACGGCTACGAGCAGTACTTC,CAWSVGGYGYEQYF
TRBV19,few,-,TRBJ1-5,TGTGCCAGTAGTATAAACGGGCCGGGGCAGCCCCAGCATTTT,CASSINGPGQPQHF
TRBV28,few,-,TRBJ2-1,TGTGCCAGCAGCCCCCCCAGGGGGGATTACAATGAGCAGTTCTTC,CASSPPRGDYNEQFF
TRBV19,-,TRBD1,TRBJ1-5,TGTGCCAGTAACAGGGGGCGGAATCAGCCCCAGCATTTT,CASNRGRNQPQHF
TRBV3-1/TRBV3-2,-,-,TRBJ2-7,TGTGCCAGCAGTCTCCTAGGTTATGGAGGCGAGCAGTACTTC,CASSLLGYGGEQYF
TRBV7-9,-,TRBD1,TRBJ1-4,TGTGCCAGCAGCAAACAGGGGATTGGTGAAAAACTGTTTTTT,CASSKQGIGEKLFF
TRBV28,-,-,TRBJ2-5,TGTGCCAGCAGTTTAGCGGGTGGGTCGGAGACCCAGTACTTC,CASSLAGGSETQYF
TRBV7-9,-,-,TRBJ2-4,TGTGCCAGCAGCTTAGATTCGGGGAGCATTCAGTACTTC,CASSLDSGSIQYF
TRBV15,-,TRBD2,TRBJ2-2,TGTGCCACCAGCAGCGGGACTACTCCGAACACCGGGGAGCTGTTTTTT,CATSSGTTPNTGELFF
TRBV7-2,-,-,TRBJ2-1,TGTGCCAGCAGCTTATGGGAACAGGCCAATGAGCAGTTCTTC,CASSLWEQANEQFF